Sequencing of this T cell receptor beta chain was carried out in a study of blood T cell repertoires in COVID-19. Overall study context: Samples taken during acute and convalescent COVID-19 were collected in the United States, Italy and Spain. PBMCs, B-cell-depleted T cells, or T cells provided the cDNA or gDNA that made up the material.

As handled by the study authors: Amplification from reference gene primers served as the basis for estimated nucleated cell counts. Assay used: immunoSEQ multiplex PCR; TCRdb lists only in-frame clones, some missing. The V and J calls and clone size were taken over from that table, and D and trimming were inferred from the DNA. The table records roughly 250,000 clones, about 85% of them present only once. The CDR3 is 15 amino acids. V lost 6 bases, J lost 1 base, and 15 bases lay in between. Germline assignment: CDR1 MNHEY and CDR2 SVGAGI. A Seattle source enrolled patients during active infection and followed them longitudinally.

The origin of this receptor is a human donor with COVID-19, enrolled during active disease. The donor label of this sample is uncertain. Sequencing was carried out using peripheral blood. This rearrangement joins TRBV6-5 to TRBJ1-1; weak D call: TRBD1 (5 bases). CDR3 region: CASRPRRGGNTEAFF. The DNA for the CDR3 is TGTGCCAGCAGGCCCAGACGGGGGGGGAACACTGAAGCTTTCTTT.